The sequence of this TCR beta chain was determined in a study of breast tumors, draining lymph nodes, adjacent tissues (TCRdb year 2016). As for the study more broadly: The study compared TCR beta repertoires across tumor, adjacent nontumor tissue and axillary lymph nodes from breast cancer patients. The study was designed to assess the relationships and possible T-cell exchange between tumor, surrounding tissue and draining lymph node repertoires in human breast cancer.

Lymph node samples were obtained from the axillary draining lymph nodes of breast cancer patients. The sequencer was an Illumina HiSeq 2000. TCR beta chain libraries were generated through multiplex PCR amplification. The amplified TCR beta chain products were analyzed by high-throughput sequencing. TCRdb took the public reads, trimmed them with fastp at Q25, ran MiXCR for clone calling and kept in-frame beta chains. Every entry covers one CDR3 protein and lists the most common genes and DNA from its rows. This sample comprises 130,000 or so distinct CDR3 sequences, approximately 21% of them detected only once. The ten largest clones capture 2.2% of the sample. Inclusive of the bounding cysteine and phenylalanine, the CDR3 is 14 residues long. Of all the DNA, just the CDR3 is kept, 42 bases in frame from base 1. CDR1 ENHRY and CDR2 SYGVKD were looked up in the germline V gene. V drops 0 bases and J drops 11 bases, leaving 16 bases in between.

Study-level results and caveats: Tumor T-cell repertoires showed less diversity than lymph node repertoires and more diversity than nontumor tissue repertoires, and tumor T-cell repertoires showed preferential V and J gene usage. The data were considered consistent with most tumor T cells being derived from the lymph node and subsequently expanding within tumor tissue. The conclusion that tumor T cells originate in lymph nodes was presented as consistent with a hypothesis rather than as directly demonstrated. In luminal-like breast cancer, tumor and nontumor tissue repertoires resembled each other significantly more than in basal-like breast cancer.

With respect to this clonotype: Its cognate antigen has yet to be identified. No much larger clonotype is one base removed from it; base qualities were not supplied.

The origin of this receptor is a female donor with breast cancer. Some clones in this sample may be carry-over from other donors' samples. Sample: axillary lymph node tissue. The V and J segments used are TRBV10-3 and TRBJ1-1; TRBD1 is perhaps the D gene, given 6 matching bases. The nucleotides are TGTGCCATCAGTGAGTCCCTGGCAGGGGTTGGGGCTTTCTTT. Its translation is CAISESLAGVGAFF.